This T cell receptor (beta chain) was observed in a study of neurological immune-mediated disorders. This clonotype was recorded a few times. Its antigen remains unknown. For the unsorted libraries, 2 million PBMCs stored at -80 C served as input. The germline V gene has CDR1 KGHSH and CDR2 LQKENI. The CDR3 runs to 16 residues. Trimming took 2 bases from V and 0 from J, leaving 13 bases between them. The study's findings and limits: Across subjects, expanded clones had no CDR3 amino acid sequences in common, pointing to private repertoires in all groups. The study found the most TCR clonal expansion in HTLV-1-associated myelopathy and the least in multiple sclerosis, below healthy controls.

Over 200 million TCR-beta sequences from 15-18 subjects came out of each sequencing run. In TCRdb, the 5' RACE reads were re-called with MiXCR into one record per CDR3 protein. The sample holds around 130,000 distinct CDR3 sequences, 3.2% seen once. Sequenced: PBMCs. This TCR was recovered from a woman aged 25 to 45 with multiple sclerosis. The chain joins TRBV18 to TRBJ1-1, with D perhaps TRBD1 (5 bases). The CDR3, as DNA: TGTGCCAGCTCACCAGTGGGACCTCCCATGAACACTGAAGCTTTCTTT. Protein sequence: CASSPVGPPMNTEAFF.